These T cell receptor beta chains were read from a single sample in a study of T cell responses to AZD1222 COVID-19 vaccine. Sequencing was performed with immunoSEQ multiplex PCR; in TCRdb, only in-frame clones are kept and a portion is missing. The sample includes over 150,000 clones, 92% of them seen just once. The input for sequencing was peripheral blood, taken on day 0 of MenACWY control vaccination. The source of these receptors is an adult in good health. Each CDR3 is given with its conserved first and last residue. Each record gives: V gene, J gene, D gene, clone size, CDR3 protein, CDR3 DNA. D genes are given only for firm matches. Part of the rows lack a size; the others show once, few, many or a class for expanded clones.

v_gene: TRBV27; j_gene: TRBJ1-2; d_gene: .; abundance: .; CDR3aa: CASSLSGAGGYTF; CDR3nt: TGTGCCAGCAGTTTATCGGGGGCTGGTGGCTACACCTTC
v_gene: TRBV7-3; j_gene: TRBJ1-2; d_gene: .; abundance: .; CDR3aa: CASSLQPGENYGYTF; CDR3nt: TGTGCCAGCAGCTTACAACCCGGGGAAAACTATGGCTACACCTTC
v_gene: TRBV30; j_gene: TRBJ2-5; d_gene: TRBD2; abundance: .; CDR3aa: CAWNLLAGGTVGETQYF; CDR3nt: TGTGCCTGGAATTTGTTAGCGGGAGGAACGGTTGGGGAGACCCAGTACTTC
v_gene: TRBV11-2; j_gene: TRBJ2-4; d_gene: .; abundance: .; CDR3aa: CASSLENIQYF; CDR3nt: TGTGCCAGCAGCTTAGAAAACATTCAGTACTTC
v_gene: TRBV5-1; j_gene: TRBJ1-1; d_gene: .; abundance: .; CDR3aa: CASSLVGTAEAFF; CDR3nt: TGCGCCAGCAGCTTGGTAGGTACGGCTGAAGCTTTCTTT
v_gene: TRBV11-2; j_gene: TRBJ1-4; d_gene: .; abundance: .; CDR3aa: CASSLGQVTNEKLFF; CDR3nt: TGTGCCAGCAGCTTAGGCCAGGTCACTAATGAAAAACTGTTTTTT
v_gene: TRBV27; j_gene: TRBJ2-2; d_gene: .; abundance: .; CDR3aa: CASSSNRQAGELFF; CDR3nt: TGTGCCAGCAGTTCCAACCGACAGGCCGGGGAGCTGTTTTTT
v_gene: TRBV7-9; j_gene: TRBJ1-5; d_gene: .; abundance: .; CDR3aa: CASSLGVRPQHF; CDR3nt: TGTGCCAGCAGCTTAGGCGTGAGGCCCCAGCATTTT
v_gene: TRBV7-7; j_gene: TRBJ2-2; d_gene: TRBD1; abundance: .; CDR3aa: CASSPGQGGTGELFF; CDR3nt: TGTGCTAGCAGCCCCGGACAGGGAGGCACCGGGGAGCTGTTTTTT
v_gene: TRBV19; j_gene: TRBJ2-1; d_gene: TRBD2; abundance: .; CDR3aa: CASRVGGRAGEQFF; CDR3nt: TGTGCCAGTAGGGTCGGGGGGAGGGCCGGTGAGCAGTTCTTC
v_gene: TRBV24-1; j_gene: TRBJ2-2; d_gene: TRBD1; abundance: .; CDR3aa: CATSDPGTGLPWELFF; CDR3nt: TGTGCCACCAGTGACCCCGGGACAGGGCTGCCTTGGGAGCTGTTTTTT
v_gene: TRBV30; j_gene: TRBJ1-5; d_gene: TRBD1; abundance: .; CDR3aa: CAWRGGGQGDHQPQHF; CDR3nt: TGTGCCTGGAGGGGCGGGGGACAGGGGGACCATCAGCCCCAGCATTTT
v_gene: TRBV24-1; j_gene: TRBJ2-5; d_gene: .; abundance: .; CDR3aa: CATSDRQETQYF; CDR3nt: TGTGCCACCAGTGACCGCCAAGAGACCCAGTACTTC
v_gene: TRBV27; j_gene: TRBJ1-5; d_gene: TRBD1; abundance: few; CDR3aa: CASSPGTESNQPQHF; CDR3nt: TGTGCCAGCAGTCCCGGGACAGAGAGCAATCAGCCCCAGCATTTT
v_gene: TRBV5-5; j_gene: TRBJ1-1; d_gene: .; abundance: .; CDR3aa: CASSPPGRRTSAEAFF; CDR3nt: TGTGCCAGCAGCCCCCCGGGACGGCGCACGAGCGCTGAAGCTTTCTTT
v_gene: TRBV4-1; j_gene: TRBJ2-7; d_gene: .; abundance: .; CDR3aa: CASSTPGAGNYEQYF; CDR3nt: TGCGCCAGCAGCACCCCTGGGGCGGGGAATTACGAGCAGTACTTC
v_gene: TRBV2; j_gene: TRBJ1-6; d_gene: TRBD1; abundance: .; CDR3aa: CASRTSWDSNSPLHF; CDR3nt: TGTGCCAGCAGGACCTCCTGGGACAGCAATTCACCCCTCCACTTT
v_gene: TRBV28; j_gene: TRBJ1-2; d_gene: .; abundance: .; CDR3aa: CASSLLGAFGYTF; CDR3nt: TGTGCCAGCAGTTTATTGGGGGCATTCGGCTACACCTTC
v_gene: TRBV7-8; j_gene: TRBJ2-7; d_gene: .; abundance: .; CDR3aa: CASSPGRSLREQYF; CDR3nt: TGTGCCAGCAGCCCGGGACGGTCCCTCAGGGAGCAGTACTTC
v_gene: TRBV7-2; j_gene: TRBJ1-2; d_gene: .; abundance: .; CDR3aa: CASSLDPSTGVYGYTF; CDR3nt: TGTGCCAGCAGCTTAGACCCAAGTACGGGGGTCTATGGCTACACCTTC
v_gene: TRBV19; j_gene: TRBJ1-5; d_gene: .; abundance: once; CDR3aa: CASSIWEQLNQPQHF; CDR3nt: TGTGCCAGTAGTATTTGGGAACAGCTCAATCAGCCCCAGCATTTT
v_gene: TRBV5-1; j_gene: TRBJ1-2; d_gene: .; abundance: .; CDR3aa: CASSLDRRSNYGYTF; CDR3nt: TGCGCCAGCAGCTTGGACAGGCGATCTAACTATGGCTACACCTTC
v_gene: TRBV10-3; j_gene: TRBJ2-3; d_gene: .; abundance: .; CDR3aa: CAISAQPTDTQYF; CDR3nt: TGTGCCATCAGTGCCCAGCCCACAGATACGCAGTATTTT
v_gene: TRBV19; j_gene: TRBJ2-7; d_gene: .; abundance: .; CDR3aa: CASSSSTFYEQYF; CDR3nt: TGTGCCAGTAGTAGCTCTACATTCTACGAGCAGTACTTC
v_gene: TRBV30; j_gene: TRBJ2-7; d_gene: .; abundance: .; CDR3aa: CAWDEGYEQYF; CDR3nt: TGTGCCTGGGATGAAGGTTACGAGCAGTACTTC
v_gene: TRBV9; j_gene: TRBJ2-1; d_gene: .; abundance: .; CDR3aa: CASSYGTPPYNEQFF; CDR3nt: TGTGCCAGCAGCTACGGGACTCCTCCCTACAATGAGCAGTTCTTC
v_gene: TRBV7-2; j_gene: TRBJ2-2; d_gene: TRBD1; abundance: .; CDR3aa: CASTQGGQGTTGELFF; CDR3nt: TGTGCCAGCACCCAGGGGGGACAGGGCACTACCGGGGAGCTGTTTTTT
v_gene: TRBV7-2; j_gene: TRBJ1-5; d_gene: .; abundance: .; CDR3aa: CASSLGNQPQHF; CDR3nt: TGTGCCAGCAGCTTAGGTAATCAGCCCCAGCATTTT
v_gene: TRBV5-6; j_gene: TRBJ1-2; d_gene: TRBD1; abundance: .; CDR3aa: CASSFTGVNYGYTF; CDR3nt: TGTGCCAGCAGCTTTACAGGGGTGAACTATGGCTACACCTTC
v_gene: TRBV28; j_gene: TRBJ1-1; d_gene: .; abundance: .; CDR3aa: CASSLVFTNTEAFF; CDR3nt: TGTGCCAGCAGTTTGGTATTTACTAACACTGAAGCTTTCTTT
v_gene: TRBV6-2/TRBV6-3; j_gene: TRBJ1-6; d_gene: .; abundance: .; CDR3aa: CASSYSTEINSPLHF; CDR3nt: TGTGCCAGCAGTTACTCGACAGAGATAAATTCACCCCTCCACTTT
v_gene: TRBV2; j_gene: TRBJ1-1; d_gene: TRBD1; abundance: .; CDR3aa: CASWTQGEAFF; CDR3nt: TGTGCCAGCTGGACACAGGGGGAAGCTTTCTTT
v_gene: TRBV24-1; j_gene: TRBJ2-7; d_gene: .; abundance: .; CDR3aa: CATSGGTTFYEQYF; CDR3nt: TGTGCCACCAGTGGGGGCACGACCTTTTACGAGCAGTACTTC
v_gene: TRBV7-2; j_gene: TRBJ1-5; d_gene: .; abundance: .; CDR3aa: CASSPPNQPQHF; CDR3nt: TGTGCCAGCAGCCCCCCTAACCAGCCCCAGCATTTT
v_gene: TRBV5-1; j_gene: TRBJ2-2; d_gene: TRBD2; abundance: .; CDR3aa: CASSLGVAGATGELFF; CDR3nt: TGCGCCAGCAGTTTGGGGGTGGCGGGAGCCACCGGGGAGCTGTTTTTT
v_gene: TRBV25-1; j_gene: TRBJ2-6; d_gene: .; abundance: .; CDR3aa: CASSDPLGHSSGANVLTF; CDR3nt: TGTGCCAGCAGTGACCCCCTGGGACATAGCTCTGGGGCCAACGTCCTGACTTTC
v_gene: TRBV21-1; j_gene: TRBJ1-5; d_gene: .; abundance: .; CDR3aa: CASSKGAHSNQPQHF; CDR3nt: TGTGCCAGCAGCAAAGGGGCGCATAGCAATCAGCCCCAGCATTTT
v_gene: TRBV19; j_gene: TRBJ1-1; d_gene: .; abundance: once; CDR3aa: CASSILAELGTEAFF; CDR3nt: TGTGCCAGTAGTATATTAGCAGAGTTAGGCACTGAAGCTTTCTTT
v_gene: TRBV9; j_gene: TRBJ2-1; d_gene: .; abundance: once; CDR3aa: CASTTSQVGYNEQFF; CDR3nt: TGTGCCAGCACCACGTCGCAGGTCGGATACAATGAGCAGTTCTTC
v_gene: TRBV19; j_gene: TRBJ2-7; d_gene: .; abundance: .; CDR3aa: CASSIAGRAFDEQYF; CDR3nt: TGTGCCAGTAGTATAGCGGGGAGAGCCTTCGACGAGCAGTACTTC
v_gene: TRBV2; j_gene: TRBJ1-1; d_gene: .; abundance: .; CDR3aa: CASPPARNTEAFF; CDR3nt: TGTGCCAGCCCGCCAGCGAGAAACACTGAAGCTTTCTTT
v_gene: TRBV19; j_gene: TRBJ1-2; d_gene: .; abundance: .; CDR3aa: CASNSPGIYYGYTF; CDR3nt: TGTGCCAGTAACTCCCCCGGGATCTACTATGGCTACACCTTC
v_gene: TRBV19; j_gene: TRBJ1-5; d_gene: TRBD1; abundance: .; CDR3aa: CASRTDRGSIIDQPQHF; CDR3nt: TGTGCCAGTAGAACAGACAGGGGCTCTATTATAGATCAGCCCCAGCATTTT
v_gene: TRBV9; j_gene: TRBJ2-1; d_gene: .; abundance: .; CDR3aa: CASSVAVDEQFF; CDR3nt: TGTGCCAGCAGCGTAGCGGTAGATGAGCAGTTCTTC
v_gene: TRBV27; j_gene: TRBJ1-6; d_gene: TRBD1; abundance: .; CDR3aa: CASTITGVNSPLHF; CDR3nt: TGTGCCAGCACTATTACAGGGGTGAATTCACCCCTCCACTTT
v_gene: TRBV11-3; j_gene: TRBJ2-3; d_gene: TRBD2; abundance: .; CDR3aa: CASSLRGEGDTDTQYF; CDR3nt: TGTGCCAGCAGCTTGCGCGGGGAGGGTGACACAGATACGCAGTATTTT
v_gene: TRBV19; j_gene: TRBJ2-5; d_gene: .; abundance: .; CDR3aa: CASSISRGETQYF; CDR3nt: TGTGCCAGTAGTATATCCCGAGGAGAGACCCAGTACTTC
v_gene: TRBV7-2; j_gene: TRBJ1-2; d_gene: TRBD1; abundance: .; CDR3aa: CASSIWDREEAGYTF; CDR3nt: TGTGCCAGCAGCATATGGGACAGGGAGGAGGCTGGCTACACCTTC
v_gene: TRBV7-9; j_gene: TRBJ1-6; d_gene: .; abundance: .; CDR3aa: CASSPGQSNSPLHF; CDR3nt: TGTGCCAGCAGCCCCGGACAGTCTAATTCACCCCTCCACTTT
v_gene: TRBV19; j_gene: TRBJ1-1; d_gene: .; abundance: .; CDR3aa: CASSKGQNTEAFF; CDR3nt: TGTGCCAGTAGTAAGGGACAGAACACTGAAGCTTTCTTT
v_gene: TRBV15; j_gene: TRBJ2-1; d_gene: .; abundance: .; CDR3aa: CATSRNPPFNEQFF; CDR3nt: TGTGCCACCAGCAGGAACCCTCCGTTCAATGAGCAGTTCTTC
v_gene: TRBV5-1; j_gene: TRBJ2-1; d_gene: TRBD2; abundance: few; CDR3aa: CASSLVLAGGPGNEQFF; CDR3nt: TGCGCCAGCAGCTTGGTGTTAGCGGGAGGGCCGGGTAATGAGCAGTTCTTC
v_gene: TRBV5-5; j_gene: TRBJ1-2; d_gene: TRBD1; abundance: .; CDR3aa: CASSSGTGVDYGYTF; CDR3nt: TGTGCCAGCAGCTCCGGGACAGGGGTAGACTATGGCTACACCTTC
v_gene: TRBV7-2; j_gene: TRBJ2-1; d_gene: .; abundance: .; CDR3aa: CASSFARENMFF; CDR3nt: TGTGCCAGCAGCTTCGCTCGGGAGAACATGTTCTTC